What follows describes a single TCR beta chain. The length of the CDR3 is 18 residues. V shed 1 base, J shed 3 bases, and the junction held 10 bases outside the gene matches. CDR1 is SEHNR, CDR2 FQNEAQ, per germline (reference sequence). This record comes from a study of blood T cell repertoires in COVID-19. Data came from immunoSEQ multiplex PCR; TCRdb stores just in-frame clones and leaves some out. The sample carries fewer than 250,000 clones, 65% to 90% recorded once. The chain employs TRBV7-9 and TRBJ2-1, with 9 positions matching TRBD2. Input material: PBMCs or T cells enriched from blood (not recorded which). The TCR was taken from a woman between 50 and 59 years old with acute COVID-19. For the CDR3, the DNA is TGTGCCAGCAGCTTAGATTCTAGCGGGGCCAGGGGCTACAATGAGCAGTTCTTC. As protein: CASSLDSSGARGYNEQFF.